This T cell receptor (beta chain) was observed in a study of shared clonotypes between healthy human individuals (dated by TCRdb to about 2020). Regarding the complete study: Three men and two women, aged 18 to 49 years, made up the cohort. For each donor, CD4 naive and CD4 memory were each run on three plates, CD8 naive on two plates, and CD8 memory on one plate. Blood TCR repertoires of several healthy adults were deeply sequenced to estimate repertoire size and the extent of clonotype sharing between individuals. To increase sequencing depth and limit assay-specific biases, different laboratories used diverse techniques to prepare libraries and sequence TCR repertoires. Each donor's leukapheresis produced roughly between roughly 0.85 and 10 billion PBMCs.

Overall study results and their limits: Rarefaction of sorted-subset datasets indicated incomplete sequencing despite the large sequencing depth. Across a handful of donors, about 5% of naive CD4, 3% to 4% of naive CD8, under 2.5% of memory CD4, and over 0.35% of memory CD8 clonotypes were shared. The genetic and exposure-history diversity represented was limited by the small number of donors. Pairwise subsampling led to the expectation that sequencing depth would affect the degree of clonotype sharing among donors. Only blood was sampled, and tissue TCR repertoires likely differ from those in blood. Larger estimated clonotype richness was generally found for naive subsets than for memory subsets. Higher generation probabilities were observed for clonotypes shared by all four sorted-subset donors than for non-shared clonotypes.

CD8 naive samples consisted of CD45RO-negative cells that were positively selected for CCR7, yielding a CD45RA+CCR7+ population without TemRA cells. Donors were healthy HIV-negative adults with no recently reported acute infections or vaccinations. All donors were Caucasian adults living in Nashville, Tennessee, USA. Blood was obtained by leukapheresis, after which PBMCs were separated by Ficoll-Histopaque density gradient centrifugation and cryopreserved in liquid nitrogen vapor phase. Analytical flow cytometry was used to check the purity and quantity of each magnetically sorted T cell population. Genomic DNA was isolated from each sorted fraction and quantified by UV absorbance on a Nanodrop 2000c. Using the deep immunoSEQ assay, TCR CDR3 regions were amplified from genomic DNA by multiplex PCR. Extracted genomic DNA from each cell subset was distributed evenly across all wells of several immunoSEQ 96-well plates, and each plate was treated as a replicate. For sorted subsets, around 0.2 ug genomic DNA, equal to tens of thousands of T cell genomes, was loaded into each replicate PCR. Purified libraries were quantified with a Qubit 3.0 fluorometer, sized on a Bioanalyzer 2100, and re-quantified with the KAPA Library Quantification kit. Every immunoSEQ 96-well plate was sequenced on a dedicated single-read 150-cycle Illumina NextSeq 550 flow cell. Regarding the original processing steps: Because the immunoSEQ output held only junctional sequences and lacked quality scores, the filtering could not match the filtering applied to full-length reads. Sequences were annotated with PyIR, a Python wrapper for IgBLAST v1.9, and V/J genes and CDR3 were assigned using IMGT germline references. Any read was removed if the V/J assignment was weak (E-value above 1e-6), the CDR3 was missing, or the read contained stop codons, out-of-frame junctions, or ambiguous translated residues. V3J clonotypes were defined as sequences sharing an identical inferred V gene, J gene, and CDR3 amino acid sequence. Percentage overlap between repertoires was calculated by dividing the number of shared unique clonotypes by the size of the smaller repertoire. Richness of each repertoire was evaluated using RTK rarefaction, the Chao1 estimator, and Recon v2.1 estimates of unobserved clonotypes. Generation probabilities for all TCRbeta clonotypes obtained by the gDNA method from four donors were computed using OLGA. TCRdb obtained this table from immuneACCESS and retained in-frame rearrangements with V and J assigned. These tables miss some clones; where compared with another copy, unresolved V genes account for less than half of the shortfall, and the remainder is unexplained. The DNA was the basis for D and trimming; V, J and clone size are from that table. Here the sample has some 2,100,000 clones; under 95% occur a single time. The ten most abundant clones make up under 2% of the sample.

The junction shows trimming of 1 base on V and 2 bases on J, plus 6 bases between the germline ends. CDR1 and CDR2, looked up from the germline V gene, are SGHDT and YYEEEE. Reading from cysteine to phenylalanine, the CDR3 counts 13 amino acids. Just CDR3 DNA is preserved here, 39 bases in frame from base 1. Turning to this clone: The antigen this receptor binds is unknown. Per-base quality was not reported, and no clone a single base away is much larger than it.

The sequence joins TRBV5-6 to TRBJ1-2; no confident D gene assignment can be made. The sequenced material came from naive CD8+ T cells from PBMCs. Interpreted using the paper, the cell subset or site label stands for: CD45RA+CCR7+. The TCR sequence derives from a man aged 18-30 years in good health. Some clones in this sample may be carry-over from other donors' samples. The nucleotide sequence is given as TGTGCCAGCAGCTTGTTGGGGAACTATGGCTACACCTTC. This codes for CASSLLGNYGYTF.